This TCR delta chain came from a study of gamma-delta T cells after stem cell transplantation. The CDR3 loop spans 19 amino acids. The germline V gene has CDR1 GEAIGNYY and CDR2 EKD. TCRdb called clones anew from the RT-PCR reads with CATT. Among some 13,000 delta-chain clones listed, approximately 33% were seen once. This clone was found once. A much larger clone lies one base from this, so it may be a read error. The chain joins TRDV2 to TRDJ3, with TRDD3 matching over 8 bases. This TCR came from a human donor. It is not recorded whose cells these are; they may come from a transplant donor. The sequenced material came from gamma-delta T cells. The CDR3 is CACDTYWGPFSSDTRQMFF. The CDR3 DNA sequence: TGTGCCTGTGACACTTACTGGGGGCCCTTCTCCTCGGACACCCGACAGATGTTTTTC.